This passage covers 27 T cell receptor beta chains from one sample sequenced in a study of blood T cell repertoires in COVID-19 (dated by TCRdb to about 2020). Library generation was performed with the immunoSEQ multiplex PCR assay. TCRdb took this table from immuneACCESS and kept in-frame rearrangements with V and J called. Such tables lack part of the clones; where checked against another copy, unresolved V genes explain under half of the gap, and the rest is unexplained. This sample holds 60,000 to 70,000 clones; 70% to 90% were observed only once. In total, the top ten clones hold roughly 18% of the sample. The specimen was peripheral blood. These receptors came from a woman older than 75 with active COVID-19.

The rearrangement links TRBV12-3 or TRBV12-4 to TRBJ1-1; 9 nucleotides match TRBD1. V shed 7 bases and J 8 bases; nucleotides not matched to a gene: 8. The CDR3 is made up of 13 amino acids. The CDR3 protein is CASTLGQGSEAFF. The CDR3 coding sequence is TGTGCCAGCACCTTGGGACAGGGTTCCGAAGCTTTCTTT.

The gene calls are TRBV4-2 and TRBJ2-1; the match to TRBD2 covers 10 bases. This CDR3 is built from 18 residues. The junction had 15 bases not matched to a gene; V was cut back by 4 bases and J by 6 bases. Germline values: CDR1 LGHNA, CDR2 YNFKEQ. Here the CDR3 DNA reads TGTGCCAGCAGCCTCGATCCGTATGGGCTAGCGGGGGCCAATGAGCAGTTCTTC. As protein: CASSLDPYGLAGANEQFF.

The chain couples TRBV13 to TRBJ2-1; 7 positions match TRBD1. After removal of 5 bases from V and 0 bases from J, the junction contained 7 bases not matched to a gene. Germline assignment: CDR1 PRHDT and CDR2 FYEKMQ (reference sequence). The CDR3 extends over 16 amino acids. In nucleotides, the CDR3 is TGTGCCAGCAGCAGGGGACAGCCTAGCTCCTACAATGAGCAGTTCTTC. Its protein is CASSRGQPSSYNEQFF.

The rearrangement uses TRBV7-2 and TRBJ2-1; 12 nucleotides match TRBD2. Trimming cost V 1 base and J 8 bases; bases outside gene matches: 6. The CDR3 is made up of 16 amino acids. Germline lookup yields CDR1 SGHTA and CDR2 FQGNSA. CDR3 in amino acids: CASSLGRLAGEDEQFF. The CDR3 DNA reads as TGTGCCAGCAGCTTAGGCAGACTAGCGGGGGAGGATGAGCAGTTCTTC. The variable domain in full, completed from reference TRBV7-2 and TRBJ2-1, reads GAGVSQSPSNKVTEKGKDVELRCDPISGHTALYWYRQSLGQGLEFLIYFQGNSAPDKSGLPSDRFSAERTGGSVSTLTIQRTQQEDSAVYLCASSLGRLAGEDEQFFGPGTRLTVL.

This sequence joins TRBV10-3 and TRBJ2-3; D might be TRBD2 (5 bases). V was shortened by 2 bases and J by 3 bases, with 12 bases between the two germline ends. The CDR3 runs 15 residues. Germline lookup yields CDR1 ENHRY and CDR2 SYGVKD. CDR3 DNA: TGTGCCATCAGTGAGCGGGATCCCCCAACAGATACGCAGTATTTT. Its protein product is CAISERDPPTDTQYF.

The chain links TRBV7-2 to TRBJ2-1, with 9 bases aligning to TRBD2. There are 15 residues in the CDR3. The junction had 8 bases not matched to a gene; V was cut back by 7 bases and J by 4 bases. Germline CDR1 is SGHTA and CDR2 is FQGNSA. CDR3 amino acids: CASNLSGGHYNEQFF. The CDR3 DNA reads as TGTGCCAGCAACCTAAGCGGGGGGCATTACAATGAGCAGTTCTTC.

In this sample, this clone turned up a few times. For the CDR3, the DNA is TGTGCCAGCTCCCGGGATGCGGTTGCCTACGAGCAGTACTTC. Its translation is CASSRDAVAYEQYF. The genes are TRBV18 and TRBJ2-7; a possible D gene is TRBD2 (5 bases). Between the trimmed V and J ends, which lost 6 bases and 2 bases, there was a span of 14 bases. Germline assignment: CDR1 KGHSH and CDR2 LQKENI. This CDR3 contains 14 residues.

The chain joins TRBV6-4 to TRBJ2-3, with 9 positions matching TRBD2. With V trimmed by 2 bases and J by 3 bases, 12 bases remained unmatched. Germline CDR1 and CDR2: MRHNA and SNTAGT. This CDR3 spans 18 amino acids. The CDR3 sequence is CASSDLKGGLAGTDTQYF. The CDR3 DNA follows: TGTGCCAGCAGTGACCTCAAAGGGGGGCTAGCGGGGACAGATACGCAGTATTTT.

This sequence joins TRBV18 and TRBJ2-5, with 9 bases that match TRBD1. The V segment lost 5 bases and the J segment 4 bases; nucleotides outside the gene matches: 11. The CDR3 runs 16 residues. CDR1 and CDR2 (germline): KGHSH, LQKENI. The CDR3 sequence: CASSSRDRDGGETQYF. In DNA, the CDR3 is TGTGCCAGCTCATCTAGGGACAGGGACGGGGGAGAGACCCAGTACTTC.

V and J are TRBV28 and TRBJ2-5, with 12 bases fitting TRBD2. The V segment lost 5 bases and the J segment 5 bases; nucleotides outside the gene matches: 6. The CDR3 totals 15 residues. In germline, CDR1 is MDHEN, CDR2 SYDVKM. The CDR3 bases are TGTGCCAGCAGTCTAAGGACTAGCGGGGCGGAGACCCAGTACTTC. Protein: CASSLRTSGAETQYF.

This clone occurred once. V usage is TRBV2 and J usage is TRBJ1-4; TRBD1 matches 7 bases. This CDR3 comprises 15 residues. The germline V gene encodes CDR1 SNHLY and CDR2 FYNNEI. The trim removed 4 bases at V and 0 bases at J, leaving 2 bases unmatched. The CDR3 protein is CASSGQGTTNEKLFF. In nucleotides, the CDR3 is TGTGCCAGCAGTGGACAGGGAACAACTAATGAAAAACTGTTTTTT.

This chain links TRBV6-2 or TRBV6-3 with TRBJ1-2, with D possibly being TRBD1 (6 bases). V was cut by 2 bases and J by 3 bases, with 16 bases left in between. Germline V gene sequence: CDR1 MNHEY, CDR2 SVGEGT. The CDR3 has 16 residues. This chain's CDR3 is CASSYRGQYEDYGYTF. CDR3 DNA: TGTGCCAGCAGTTACCGTGGACAGTACGAGGACTATGGCTACACCTTC.

The rearrangement joins TRBV11-2 to TRBJ1-1, with 8 bases identical to TRBD1. The CDR3 has 14 amino acids. Losses at the gene ends were 2 bases for V and 2 bases for J; bases not matched to a gene: 1. Germline CDR1 and CDR2: SGHAT and FQNNGV. CDR3 nucleotide sequence: TGTGCCAGCAGCTTAACAGGGGGTAACACTGAAGCTTTCTTT. Residues: CASSLTGGNTEAFF.

The chain recombines TRBV19 with TRBJ2-7, with unresolved D. Trimming cost V 1 base and J 6 bases, with 10 bases left between them. The CDR3 extends over 13 amino acids. Per the germline V gene, CDR1 is LNHDA and CDR2 is SQIVND (reference sequence). CDR3 in DNA: TGTGCCAGTAGTATAGCGCTAGTGGGCGAGCAGTACTTC. Its protein product is CASSIALVGEQYF. The full variable domain, completed using reference TRBV19 and TRBJ2-7, is DGGITQSPKYLFRKEGQNVTLSCEQNLNHDAMYWYRQDPGQGLRLIYYSQIVNDFQKGDIAEGYSVSREKKESFPLTVTSAQKNPTAFYLCASSIALVGEQYFGPGTRLTVT.

This chain uses TRBV9 with TRBJ2-3; no firm D call. The CDR3 consists of 14 residues. Germline-derived CDR1 and CDR2 are SGDLS and YYNGEE. V was pared by 0 bases and J by 5 bases, with 10 bases between. As DNA, the CDR3 is TGTGCCAGCAGCGTAGCGCAGTTTGGAGATACGCAGTATTTT. Encoded protein: CASSVAQFGDTQYF.

This chain joins TRBV7-2 and TRBJ1-3; 8 bases are shared with TRBD1. The ends lost 5 bases at V and 9 bases at J; junction bases unmatched: 9. This CDR3 is built from 14 residues. Germline V gene lookup returns CDR1 SGHTA and CDR2 FQGNSA. CDR3: CASSPGQGGGTIYF. CDR3 nucleotide sequence: TGTGCCAGCAGCCCCGGACAGGGTGGGGGCACCATATATTTT.

The chain links TRBV9 to TRBJ2-3; 7 bases agree with TRBD2. This CDR3 is 16 amino acids long. Germline CDR1 reads SGDLS; CDR2 reads YYNGEE. The trim removed 4 bases at V and 0 bases at J, leaving 8 bases unmatched. The CDR3, as DNA: TGTGCCAGCAGCCTTTACGGGACTACCAGCACAGATACGCAGTATTTT. It is translated as CASSLYGTTSTDTQYF.

The chain employs TRBV7-6 and TRBJ2-7; 7 nucleotides agree with TRBD1. The CDR3 extends over 15 amino acids. After removal of 4 bases from V and 7 bases from J, the junction contained 13 bases not matched to a gene. Germline values: CDR1 SGHVS, CDR2 FNYEAQ. CDR3 nucleotides: TGTGCCAGCAGCTATGGGACAGAACCGTGGTGGGAGCAGTACTTC. Its protein product is CASSYGTEPWWEQYF.

This rearrangement joins TRBV29-1 to TRBJ2-7; D may be TRBD2 (5 bases). CDR1 is SQVTM and CDR2 is ANQGSEA in the germline V gene. The CDR3 runs 12 residues. V was trimmed by 7 bases and J by 5 bases, leaving 15 bases between them. CDR3 sequence: CSAEGSGDEQYF. The CDR3 DNA reads as TGCAGCGCGGAAGGAAGCGGCGACGAGCAGTACTTC.

The V call is TRBV5-4, the J call TRBJ1-2; D possibly corresponds to TRBD1 (6 bases). Trimming took off 5 bases at V and 4 bases at J, with 12 bases between the two ends. The germline CDR1 and CDR2 sequences are SGHNT and YYREEE (reference sequence). The CDR3 loop spans 13 amino acids. CDR3 residues: CASSFRQVYGYTF. CDR3 DNA: TGTGCCAGCAGTTTTAGACAGGTCTATGGCTACACCTTC. Full variable domain (rest looked up from reference TRBV5-4 and TRBJ1-2): ETGVTQSPTHLIKTRGQQVTLRCSSQSGHNTVSWYQQALGQGPQFIFQYYREEENGRGNFPPRFSGLQFPNYSSELNVNALELDDSALYLCASSFRQVYGYTFGSGTRLTVV.

The chain uses TRBV7-2 and TRBJ1-1, with 7 positions matching TRBD1. V lost 5 bases, J lost 3 bases, and 6 bases stayed unmatched. The CDR3 has 14 amino acids. Germline V CDR1 and CDR2: SGHTA, FQGNSA. The CDR3 reads CASSLTGLDTEAFF. CDR3 coding DNA: TGTGCCAGCAGCCTGACAGGGTTGGACACTGAAGCTTTCTTT.

The chain joins TRBV19 to TRBJ2-1, with D possibly being TRBD2 (5 bases). Germline V gene sequence: CDR1 LNHDA, CDR2 SQIVND (reference sequence). This CDR3 contains 15 residues. Trimming pared 6 bases from V and 8 bases from J, leaving 20 bases between. CDR3 sequence (DNA): TGTGCCAGTAGCATTGCCCCCGGGGTTGGGGATGAGCAGTTCTTC. Its protein is CASSIAPGVGDEQFF.

This clone was seen once. This rearrangement joins TRBV9 to TRBJ1-1; TRBD1 is a possible D gene (5 bases). Trimming took off 1 base at V and 0 bases at J, with 7 bases between the two ends. The CDR3 loop spans 14 amino acids. Germline CDR1 SGDLS, CDR2 YYNGEE. CDR3 nucleotide sequence: TGTGCCAGCAGCGTAACAGGCATGAACACTGAAGCTTTCTTT. Amino acids: CASSVTGMNTEAFF.

This clone was counted once. As DNA, the CDR3 is TGTGCCAGCAGTTTATGGTTGATGGCTGGCTACACCTTC. It codes for CASSLWLMAGYTF. The V gene is TRBV28, the J gene TRBJ1-2; D unresolved. V lost 0 bases and J lost 7, with 9 bases in between. CDR1 is MDHEN, CDR2 SYDVKM, per germline. This CDR3 region has 13 residues.

The rearrangement joins TRBV11-3 to TRBJ2-1; a weak D match, TRBD2 (6 bases). The CDR3 contains 14 residues. Germline loops: CDR1 SGHNT, CDR2 YENEEA. Trimming cost V 8 bases and J 1 base, with 12 bases left between them. CDR3 bases: TGTGCCAGCTCCACCCGGGGGTCCTACAATGAGCAGTTCTTC. It is translated as CASSTRGSYNEQFF.

The CDR3 coding sequence is TGTGCCAGCAGCCAAGAGGACCAGGGATCGTGGCCCCAGCATTTT. Amino acids: CASSQEDQGSWPQHF. The chain uses TRBV4-2 and TRBJ1-5; possibly TRBD1 for D (5 bases). The CDR3 consists of 15 residues. V lost 0 bases and J 9 bases, leaving 15 bases between the germline ends. Germline V gene sequence: CDR1 LGHNA, CDR2 YNFKEQ.

CDR3 loop: CASSLETGGSYEQYF. The CDR3 DNA follows: TGTGCCAGCAGCTTGGAAACAGGGGGCTCCTACGAGCAGTACTTC. This sequence joins TRBV5-4 and TRBJ2-7; 8 bases align to TRBD1. The CDR3 is made up of 15 amino acids. Germline V gives CDR1 SGHNT, CDR2 YYREEE (reference sequence). Trimming took 0 bases from V and 0 from J; bases not matched to a gene: 2.